Listed here are 2 T cell receptor beta chains from one sample, sequenced in a study of T cells after yellow fever vaccination. TCRdb reprocessed the 5' RACE reads with MiXCR, giving one entry per CDR3 protein. The table lists around 610,000 distinct CDR3 sequences, 13% of them singletons, with roughly an eighth in the top ten. Sample: PBMCs, taken on the day of the yellow fever booster vaccination. The receptors shown here come from a man under 40 who received the YFV17D yellow fever vaccine.

The rearrangement joins TRBV10-3 to TRBJ1-2, with 7 nucleotides matching TRBD1. CDR1 is ENHRY, CDR2 SYGVKD, per germline. This CDR3 comprises 13 residues. V lost 6 bases, J lost 8 bases, and 9 bases stayed unmatched. CDR3 in DNA: TGTGCCATCAGAGGGACAGAAGACGACGGCTACACCTTC. Encoded protein: CAIRGTEDDGYTF.

This clonotype was observed at least ten times. The chain links TRBV5-1 to TRBJ2-7; D is unclear. Germline loops: CDR1 SGHRS, CDR2 YFSETQ. This CDR3 spans 11 amino acids. V gave up 8 bases and J gave up 5 bases, with 11 bases separating them. The CDR3 DNA follows: TGCGCCAGTCGGCAGGTCGACGAGCAGTACTTC. Translating it yields CASRQVDEQYF.